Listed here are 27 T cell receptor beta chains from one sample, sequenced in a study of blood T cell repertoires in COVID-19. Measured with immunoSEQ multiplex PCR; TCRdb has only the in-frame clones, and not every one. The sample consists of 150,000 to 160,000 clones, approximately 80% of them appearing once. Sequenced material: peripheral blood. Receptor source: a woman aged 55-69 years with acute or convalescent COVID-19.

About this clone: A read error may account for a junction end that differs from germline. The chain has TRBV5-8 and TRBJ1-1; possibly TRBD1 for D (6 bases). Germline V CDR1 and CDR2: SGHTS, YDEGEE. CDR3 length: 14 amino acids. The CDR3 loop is CASRLDSLNTEAFF. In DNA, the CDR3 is TGTGCCAGCAGATTGGACAGCTTGAACACTGAAGCTTTCTTT. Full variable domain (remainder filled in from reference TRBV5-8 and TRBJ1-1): EAGVTQSPTHLIKTRGQQATLRCSPISGHTSVYWYQQALGLGLQFLLWYDEGEERNRGNFPPRFSGRQFPNYSSELNVNALELEDSALYLCASRLDSLNTEAFFGQGTRLTVV.

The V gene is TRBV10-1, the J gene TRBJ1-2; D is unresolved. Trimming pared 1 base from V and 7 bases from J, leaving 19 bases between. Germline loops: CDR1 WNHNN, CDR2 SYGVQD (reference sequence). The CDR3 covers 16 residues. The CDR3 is CASSEYPSVFEIGYTF. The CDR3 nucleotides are TGCGCCAGCAGTGAGTATCCGAGTGTTTTTGAAATTGGCTACACCTTC.

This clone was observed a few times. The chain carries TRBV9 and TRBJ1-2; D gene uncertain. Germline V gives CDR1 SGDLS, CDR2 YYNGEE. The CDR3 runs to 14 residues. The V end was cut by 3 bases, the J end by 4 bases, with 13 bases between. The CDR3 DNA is TGTGCCAGCAGCGGAGGTACACACTCCTATGGCTACACCTTC. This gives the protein CASSGGTHSYGYTF.

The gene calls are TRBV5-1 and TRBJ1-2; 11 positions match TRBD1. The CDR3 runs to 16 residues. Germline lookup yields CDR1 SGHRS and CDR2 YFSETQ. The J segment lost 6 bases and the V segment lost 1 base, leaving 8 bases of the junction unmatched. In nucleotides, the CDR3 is TGCGCCAGCAGCTTGTTTACAGGACAGGGGGCCCATGGCTACACCTTC. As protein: CASSLFTGQGAHGYTF.

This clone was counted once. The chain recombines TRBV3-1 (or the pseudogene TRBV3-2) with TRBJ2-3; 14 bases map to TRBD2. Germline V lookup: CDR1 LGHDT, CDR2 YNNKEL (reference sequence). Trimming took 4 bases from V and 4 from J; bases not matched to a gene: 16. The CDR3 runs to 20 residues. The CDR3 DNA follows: TGTGCCAGCAGCCCCGACCATTTTTCGACTAGCGGGGGGGCCCCAGATACGCAGTATTTT. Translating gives CASSPDHFSTSGGAPDTQYF.

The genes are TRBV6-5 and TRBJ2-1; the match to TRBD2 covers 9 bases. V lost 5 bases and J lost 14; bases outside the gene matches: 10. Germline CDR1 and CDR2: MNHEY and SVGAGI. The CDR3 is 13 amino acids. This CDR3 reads CASSTRGGGQKFF. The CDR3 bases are TGTGCCAGCAGTACCCGCGGGGGGGGCCAAAAGTTCTTC.

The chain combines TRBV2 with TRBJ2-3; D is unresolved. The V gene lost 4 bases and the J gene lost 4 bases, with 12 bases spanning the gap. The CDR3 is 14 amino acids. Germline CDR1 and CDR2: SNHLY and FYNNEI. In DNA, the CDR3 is TGTGCCAGCAGTGGATCTACCTATGCAGATACGCAGTATTTT. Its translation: CASSGSTYADTQYF.

The CDR3 region has the DNA TGTGCCAGCAGAAATAGCGGGGGCGCCACCGAGACCCAGTACTTC. Protein product: CASRNSGGATETQYF. The rearrangement uses TRBV6-5 and TRBJ2-5; 9 nucleotides align to TRBD2. From germline, CDR1 is MNHEY and CDR2 SVGAGI. This CDR3 region has 15 residues. With V trimmed by 6 bases and J by 5 bases, 10 bases remained unmatched.

CDR3 region: CASSSQGLMNTEAFF. The CDR3 nucleotides are TGTGCCAGCAGCTCCCAGGGTCTTATGAACACTGAAGCTTTCTTT. This chain links TRBV7-8 with TRBJ1-1; D is perhaps TRBD1 (5 bases). CDR1 and CDR2 from the germline V gene are SGHVS and FQNEAQ. The length of the CDR3 is 15 residues. Trimming stripped 4 bases from V and 0 bases from J, with 12 bases between.

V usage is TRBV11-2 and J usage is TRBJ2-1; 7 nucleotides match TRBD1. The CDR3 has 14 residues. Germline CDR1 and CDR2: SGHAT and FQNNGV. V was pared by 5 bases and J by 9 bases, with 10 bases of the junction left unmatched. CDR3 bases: TGTGCCAGCAGCCTGGGACAGAGGGCGAGTGAGCAGTTCTTC. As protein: CASSLGQRASEQFF.

The CDR3 nucleotides read TGTGCCAGCAGCCAGGGTCTCAGGGACACTGAAGCTTTCTTT. This translates into CASSQGLRDTEAFF. The rearrangement joins TRBV3-1 (or the pseudogene TRBV3-2) to TRBJ1-1; maybe TRBD1 (5 bases). V lost 3 bases, J lost 3 bases, and 11 bases lay in between. The CDR3 spans 14 residues. CDR1 is LGHDT and CDR2 is YNNKEL in the germline V gene (reference sequence).

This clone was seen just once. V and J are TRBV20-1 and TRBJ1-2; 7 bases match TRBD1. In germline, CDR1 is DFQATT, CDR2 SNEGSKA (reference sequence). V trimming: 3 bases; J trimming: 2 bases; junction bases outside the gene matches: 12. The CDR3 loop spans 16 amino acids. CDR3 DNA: TGCAGTGCTAGTCGACAGGGAATCCCCTCGAACTATGGCTACACCTTC. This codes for CSASRQGIPSNYGYTF.

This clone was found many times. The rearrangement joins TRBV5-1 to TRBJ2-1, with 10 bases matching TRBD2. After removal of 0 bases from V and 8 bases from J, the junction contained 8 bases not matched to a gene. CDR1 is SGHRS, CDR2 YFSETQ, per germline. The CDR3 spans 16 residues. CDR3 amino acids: CASSLVGSSGGDEQFF. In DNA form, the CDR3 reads TGCGCCAGCAGCTTGGTTGGCTCTAGCGGGGGTGATGAGCAGTTCTTC.

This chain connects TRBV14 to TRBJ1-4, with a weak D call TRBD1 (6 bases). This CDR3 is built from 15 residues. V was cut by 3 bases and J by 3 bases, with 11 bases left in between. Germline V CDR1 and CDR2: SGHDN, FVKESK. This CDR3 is CASSQLGQSNEKLFF. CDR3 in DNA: TGTGCCAGCAGCCAGTTAGGACAGTCTAATGAAAAACTGTTTTTT.

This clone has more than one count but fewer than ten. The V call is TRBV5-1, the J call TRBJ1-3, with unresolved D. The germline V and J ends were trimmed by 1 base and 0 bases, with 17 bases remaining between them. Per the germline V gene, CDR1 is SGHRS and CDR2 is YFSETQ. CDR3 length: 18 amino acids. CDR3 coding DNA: TGCGCCAGCAGCTTGCAACAGATATCAATGAGCTCTGGAAACACCATATATTTT. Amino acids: CASSLQQISMSSGNTIYF.

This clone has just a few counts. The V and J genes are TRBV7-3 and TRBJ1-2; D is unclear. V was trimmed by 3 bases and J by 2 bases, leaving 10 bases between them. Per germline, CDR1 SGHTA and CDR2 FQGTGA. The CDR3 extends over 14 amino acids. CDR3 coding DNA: TGTGCCAGCAGCTTCGGGAGGACCAACTATGGCTACACCTTC. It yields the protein CASSFGRTNYGYTF.

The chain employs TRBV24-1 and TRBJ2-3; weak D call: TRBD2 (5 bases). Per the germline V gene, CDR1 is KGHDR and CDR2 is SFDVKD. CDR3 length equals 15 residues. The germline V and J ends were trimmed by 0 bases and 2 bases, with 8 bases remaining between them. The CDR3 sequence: CATSDLGSSTDTQYF. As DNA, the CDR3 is TGTGCCACCAGTGATTTGGGGAGTTCCACAGATACGCAGTATTTT.

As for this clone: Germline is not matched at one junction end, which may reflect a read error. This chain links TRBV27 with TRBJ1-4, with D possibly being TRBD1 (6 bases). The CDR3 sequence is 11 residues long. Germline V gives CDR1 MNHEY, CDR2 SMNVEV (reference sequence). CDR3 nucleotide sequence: TGTGCCAGCAGTGAAAGGACAGAAAGAACCTTT. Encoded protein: CASSERTERTF.

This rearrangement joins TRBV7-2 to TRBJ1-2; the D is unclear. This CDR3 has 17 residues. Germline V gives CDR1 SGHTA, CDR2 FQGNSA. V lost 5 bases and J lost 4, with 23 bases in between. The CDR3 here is CASSPGKAIGVGYGYTF. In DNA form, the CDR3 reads TGTGCCAGCAGCCCGGGGAAAGCTATTGGGGTTGGCTATGGCTACACCTTC. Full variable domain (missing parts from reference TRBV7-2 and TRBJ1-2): GAGVSQSPSNKVTEKGKDVELRCDPISGHTALYWYRQSLGQGLEFLIYFQGNSAPDKSGLPSDRFSAERTGGSVSTLTIQRTQQEDSAVYLCASSPGKAIGVGYGYTFGSGTRLTVV.

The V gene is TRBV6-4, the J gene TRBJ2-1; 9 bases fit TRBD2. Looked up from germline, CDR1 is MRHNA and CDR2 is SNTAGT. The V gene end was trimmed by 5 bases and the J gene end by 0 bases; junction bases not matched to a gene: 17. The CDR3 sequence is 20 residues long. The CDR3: CASSPLYLAGLPSSYNEQFF. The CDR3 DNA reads TGTGCCAGCAGTCCTCTCTACCTAGCGGGGCTCCCCAGCTCCTACAATGAGCAGTTCTTC.

The CDR3 sequence: CAWTRVAGEKLFF. The CDR3 coding sequence is TGTGCCTGGACGCGCGTGGCGGGGGAAAAACTGTTTTTT. The chain combines TRBV30 with TRBJ1-4; no reliable D call. The V gene's germline CDR1 is GTSNPN and CDR2 SVGIG (reference sequence). CDR3 size: 13 residues. Deletions cut 4 bases from V and 8 bases from J, with 14 bases between.

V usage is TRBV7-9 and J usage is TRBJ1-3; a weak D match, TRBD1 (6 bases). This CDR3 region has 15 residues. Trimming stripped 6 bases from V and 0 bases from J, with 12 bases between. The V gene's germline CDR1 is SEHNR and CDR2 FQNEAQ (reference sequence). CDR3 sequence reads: CASRPTGNSGNTIYF. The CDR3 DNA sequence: TGTGCCAGCAGACCAACAGGGAACTCTGGAAACACCATATATTTT.

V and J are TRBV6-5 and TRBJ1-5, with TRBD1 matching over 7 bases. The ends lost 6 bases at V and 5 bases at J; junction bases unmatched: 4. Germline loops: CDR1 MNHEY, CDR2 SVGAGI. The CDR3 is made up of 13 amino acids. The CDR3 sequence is CASRTGVHQPQHF. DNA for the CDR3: TGTGCCAGCAGAACAGGGGTTCATCAGCCCCAGCATTTT.

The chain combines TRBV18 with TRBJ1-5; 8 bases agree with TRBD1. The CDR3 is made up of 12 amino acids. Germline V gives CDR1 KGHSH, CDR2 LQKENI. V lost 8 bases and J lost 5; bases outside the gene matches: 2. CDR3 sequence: CASKTGDQPQHF. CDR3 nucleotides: TGTGCCAGCAAGACAGGGGATCAGCCCCAGCATTTT.

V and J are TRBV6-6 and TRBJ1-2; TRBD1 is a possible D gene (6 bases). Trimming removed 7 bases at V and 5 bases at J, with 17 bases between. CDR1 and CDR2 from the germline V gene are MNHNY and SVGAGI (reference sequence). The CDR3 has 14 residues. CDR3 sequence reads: CASTQVGAGYGYTF. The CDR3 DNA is TGTGCCAGCACCCAAGTGGGGGCAGGGTATGGCTACACCTTC.

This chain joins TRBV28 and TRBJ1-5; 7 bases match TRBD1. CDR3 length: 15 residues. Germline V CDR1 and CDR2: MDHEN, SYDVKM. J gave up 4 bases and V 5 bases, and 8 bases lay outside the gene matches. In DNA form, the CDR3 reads TGTGCCAGCAGTCCTCAGACAGGGCGGAATCAGCCCCAGCATTTT. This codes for CASSPQTGRNQPQHF.

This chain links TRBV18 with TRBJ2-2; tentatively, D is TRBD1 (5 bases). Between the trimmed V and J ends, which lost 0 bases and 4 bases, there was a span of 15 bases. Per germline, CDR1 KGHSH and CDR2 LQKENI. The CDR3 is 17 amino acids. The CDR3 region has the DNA TGTGCCAGCTCACCACCGGAAGGGGCAGGTTTCACCGGGGAGCTGTTTTTT. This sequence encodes CASSPPEGAGFTGELFF.